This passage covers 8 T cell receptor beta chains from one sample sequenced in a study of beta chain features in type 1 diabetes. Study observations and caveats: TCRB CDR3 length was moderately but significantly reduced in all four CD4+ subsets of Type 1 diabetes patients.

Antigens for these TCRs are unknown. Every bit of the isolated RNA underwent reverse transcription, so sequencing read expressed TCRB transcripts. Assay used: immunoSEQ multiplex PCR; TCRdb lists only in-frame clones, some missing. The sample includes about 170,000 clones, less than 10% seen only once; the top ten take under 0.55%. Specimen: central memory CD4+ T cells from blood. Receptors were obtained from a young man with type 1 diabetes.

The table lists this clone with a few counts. The CDR3 reads CASRLAAQETQYF. CDR3 nucleotides: TGTGCCAGTAGGCTAGCGGCCCAAGAGACCCAGTACTTC. The chain combines TRBV19 with TRBJ2-5, with 7 bases fitting TRBD2. This CDR3 is 13 amino acids long. With 6 bases clipped from V and 1 base from J, the junction kept 2 bases outside the gene matches. Looked up from germline, CDR1 is LNHDA and CDR2 is SQIVND (reference sequence).

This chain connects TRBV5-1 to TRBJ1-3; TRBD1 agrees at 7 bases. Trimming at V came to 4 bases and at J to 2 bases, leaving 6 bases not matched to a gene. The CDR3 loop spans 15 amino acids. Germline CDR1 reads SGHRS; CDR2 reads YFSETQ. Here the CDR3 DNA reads TGCGCCAGCAGCGTATCCGGGACAGCTGGAAACACCATATATTTT. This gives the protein CASSVSGTAGNTIYF.

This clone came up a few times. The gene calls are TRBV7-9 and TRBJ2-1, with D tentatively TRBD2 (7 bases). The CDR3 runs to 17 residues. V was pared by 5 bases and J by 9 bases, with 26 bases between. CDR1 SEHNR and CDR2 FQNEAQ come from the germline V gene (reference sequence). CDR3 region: CASSLLPGARGEGEQFF. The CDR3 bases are TGTGCCAGCAGCCTCCTTCCGGGGGCCCGTGGGGAGGGTGAGCAGTTCTTC.

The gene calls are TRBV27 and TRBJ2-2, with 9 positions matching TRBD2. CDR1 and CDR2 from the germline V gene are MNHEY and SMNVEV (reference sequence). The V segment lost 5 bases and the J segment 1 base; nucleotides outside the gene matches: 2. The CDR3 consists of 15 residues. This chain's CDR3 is CASSLSGRNTGELFF. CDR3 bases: TGTGCCAGCAGTCTTAGCGGGAGGAACACCGGGGAGCTGTTTTTT.

The CDR3 DNA reads TGTGCCAGCAGCTTAGCGGGTAGGGGATACGAGCAGTACTTC. It specifies CASSLAGRGYEQYF. The chain uses TRBV7-2 and TRBJ2-7, with D possibly matching TRBD1 (5 bases). V was cut by 0 bases and J by 4 bases, with 10 bases left in between. CDR3 length: 14 amino acids. Germline CDR1 SGHTA, CDR2 FQGNSA. Using reference TRBV7-2 and TRBJ2-7 for the parts outside the CDR3, the full variable domain is GAGVSQSPSNKVTEKGKDVELRCDPISGHTALYWYRQSLGQGLEFLIYFQGNSAPDKSGLPSDRFSAERTGGSVSTLTIQRTQQEDSAVYLCASSLAGRGYEQYFGPGTRLTVT.

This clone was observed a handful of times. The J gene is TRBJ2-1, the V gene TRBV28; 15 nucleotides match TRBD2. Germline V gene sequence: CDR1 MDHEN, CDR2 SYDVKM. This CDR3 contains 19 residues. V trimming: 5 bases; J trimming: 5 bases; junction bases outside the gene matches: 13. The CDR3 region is CASSGTLGLAGGGNNEQFF. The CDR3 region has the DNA TGTGCCAGCAGTGGGACTCTAGGACTAGCGGGAGGGGGAAACAATGAGCAGTTCTTC.

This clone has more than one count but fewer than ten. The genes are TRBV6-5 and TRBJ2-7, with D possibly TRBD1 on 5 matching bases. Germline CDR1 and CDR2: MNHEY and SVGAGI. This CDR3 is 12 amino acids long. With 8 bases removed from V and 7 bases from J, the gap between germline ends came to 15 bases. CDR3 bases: TGTGCCAGCTATGATAGGGGCAGGGAGCAGTACTTC. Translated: CASYDRGREQYF.

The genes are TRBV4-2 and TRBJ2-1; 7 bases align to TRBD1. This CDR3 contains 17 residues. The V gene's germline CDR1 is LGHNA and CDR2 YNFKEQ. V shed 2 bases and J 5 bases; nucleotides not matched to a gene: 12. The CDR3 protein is CASSQREGQDLDNEQFF. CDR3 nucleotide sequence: TGTGCCAGCAGCCAAAGGGAAGGACAGGACTTGGACAATGAGCAGTTCTTC.